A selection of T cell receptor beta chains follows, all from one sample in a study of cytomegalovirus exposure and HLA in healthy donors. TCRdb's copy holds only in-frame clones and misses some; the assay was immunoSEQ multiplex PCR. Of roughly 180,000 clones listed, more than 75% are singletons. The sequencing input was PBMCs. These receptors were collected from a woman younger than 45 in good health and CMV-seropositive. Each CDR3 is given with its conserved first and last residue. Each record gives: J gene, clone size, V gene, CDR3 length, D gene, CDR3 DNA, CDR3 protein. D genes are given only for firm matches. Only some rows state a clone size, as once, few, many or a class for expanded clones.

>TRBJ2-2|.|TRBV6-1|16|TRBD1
TGTGCCAGCAGTGCCCGGGACAGGGATCGGTCCGGGGAGCTGTTTTTT
CASSARDRDRSGELFF
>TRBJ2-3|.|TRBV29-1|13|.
TGCAGCGTTAGGACTGGAGGTGCAGATACGCAGTATTTT
CSVRTGGADTQYF
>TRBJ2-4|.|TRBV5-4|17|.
TGTGCCAGCAGCCCGGACTGGGGGGAACTAGCCAAAAACATTCAGTACTTC
CASSPDWGELAKNIQYF
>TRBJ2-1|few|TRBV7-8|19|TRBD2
TGTGCCAGCAGCTTAGCTTGGTCTAGCGGGGGTAGGACCTACAATGAGCAGTTCTTC
CASSLAWSSGGRTYNEQFF
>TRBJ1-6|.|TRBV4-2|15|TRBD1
TGTGCCAGCAGCCAACCACAGGGGGGGCGTTCACCCCTCCACTTT
CASSQPQGGRSPLHF
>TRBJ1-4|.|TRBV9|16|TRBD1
TGTGCCAGCAGCTACGACCCGGGACAGGGGAATGAAAAACTGTTTTTT
CASSYDPGQGNEKLFF
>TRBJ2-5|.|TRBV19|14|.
TGTGCCAGTAGCCCCAGGGGGGACCCGGAGACCCAGTACTTC
CASSPRGDPETQYF
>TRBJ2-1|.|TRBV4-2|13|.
TGTGCCAGCAGCCAAGAGAGGGGGAATGAGCAGTTCTTC
CASSQERGNEQFF
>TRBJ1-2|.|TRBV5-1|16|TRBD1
TGCGCCAGCAGCTTGAATGGGGACAGGGGGCAGGATGGCTACACCTTC
CASSLNGDRGQDGYTF
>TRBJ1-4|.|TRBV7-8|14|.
TGTGCCAGCAGCCCAAATGGCGGGGGAGAAAAACTGTTTTTT
CASSPNGGGEKLFF
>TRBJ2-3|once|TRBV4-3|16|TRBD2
TGCGCCAGCAGCCAAGGAGTGTGGGGAGGGCCAGATACGCAGTATTTT
CASSQGVWGGPDTQYF
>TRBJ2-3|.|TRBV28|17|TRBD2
TGTGCCAGCGGTCCGCCCGCTATAGCGGGGGGCACAGATACGCAGTATTTT
CASGPPAIAGGTDTQYF
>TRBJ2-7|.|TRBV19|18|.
TGTGCCAGTAGCCAGTATGGCGGGGCAGCAGGGACCCCGAACGAGCAGTACTTC
CASSQYGGAAGTPNEQYF